Listed below are T cell receptor beta chains from one sample, sequenced in a study of blood T cell repertoires in COVID-19. The repertoire was sequenced with immunoSEQ multiplex PCR; TCRdb's copy has only in-frame clones and lacks some. Of around 40,000 clones listed, 83% are singletons. Material for sequencing was peripheral blood. Receptor source: a woman of 80 years or more with active or convalescent COVID-19. Both conserved end residues are part of each CDR3. The D gene is left open where the match is weak.

V gene	D gene	J gene	CDR3 protein	CDR3 DNA
TRBV5-1	-	TRBJ2-1	CASSLPLPTGSYNEQFF	TGCGCCAGCAGCTTGCCCCTCCCCACGGGAAGCTACAATGAGCAGTTCTTC
TRBV7-9	-	TRBJ1-4	CASSFGGNTGEKLFF	TGTGCCAGCAGCTTCGGGGGAAATACTGGGGAAAAACTGTTTTTT
TRBV4-2	TRBD2	TRBJ2-3	CASSRGTSGSGTDTQYF	TGTGCCAGCAGCCGCGGGACTAGCGGGAGTGGCACAGATACGCAGTATTTT
TRBV28	TRBD2	TRBJ2-7	CASITTSPLAGVYEQYF	TGTGCCAGCATCACGACGAGTCCCTTAGCGGGAGTTTACGAGCAGTACTTC
TRBV20-1	-	TRBJ1-1	CSASPEFTEAFF	TGCAGTGCTAGTCCAGAATTCACTGAAGCTTTCTTT
TRBV4-1	-	TRBJ2-2	CASTQGGSTGELFF	TGCGCCAGCACCCAAGGCGGGTCCACCGGGGAGCTGTTTTTT
TRBV5-5	TRBD1	TRBJ2-3	CASSQGAKSTDTQYF	TGTGCCAGCAGCCAGGGGGCGAAGAGCACAGATACGCAGTATTTT
TRBV19	TRBD2	TRBJ2-1	CASSKGLGAVNEQFF	TGTGCCAGTAGTAAAGGACTAGGCGCTGTCAATGAGCAGTTCTTC
TRBV4-1	-	TRBJ1-3	CASSQGAQRTAGNTIYF	TGCGCCAGCAGCCAAGGGGCTCAGAGGACAGCTGGAAACACCATATATTTT
TRBV19	-	TRBJ1-2	CASSIPRADGYTF	TGTGCCAGTAGTATCCCCAGGGCGGATGGCTACACCTTC